These 22 T cell receptor beta chains share one sample of origin, sequenced in a study of blood T cell repertoires in COVID-19 (dated by TCRdb to between 2020 and 2021). The library was produced with the immunoSEQ multiplex PCR assay. TCRdb holds this immuneACCESS table with in-frame rearrangements only. Some clones are missing; in checked studies, unresolved V genes explain under half, and the rest has no known cause. Across this sample there are about 250,000 clones, with 70% to 90% seen only once. More than 1.2% of the sample is held by the ten biggest clonotypes. Sequenced material: peripheral blood. These receptor sequences come from an elderly man with acute or convalescent COVID-19.

This clone was seen a few times. V and J are TRBV18 and TRBJ2-2; 9 bases agree with TRBD1. The CDR3 covers 17 residues. The germline CDR1 and CDR2 sequences are KGHSH and LQKENI. The V segment lost 2 bases and the J segment 4 bases; nucleotides outside the gene matches: 8. As DNA, the CDR3 is TGTGCCAGCTCACCAGTGCGACAGGGGGTCGGCACCGGGGAGCTGTTTTTT. Residues: CASSPVRQGVGTGELFF.

The chain uses TRBV28 and TRBJ1-2; D call uncertain. Trimming cost V 6 bases and J 6 bases, with 14 bases left between them. The CDR3 length is 13 residues. CDR1 is MDHEN, CDR2 SYDVKM, per germline. This chain's CDR3 is CASSTLGPNGYTF. CDR3 DNA sequence: TGTGCCAGCAGCACCTTGGGCCCTAATGGCTACACCTTC.

This clone has a handful of counts. The chain combines TRBV19 with TRBJ2-7, with D unclear. CDR3 length: 13 residues. V lost 5 bases and J 4 bases, leaving 12 bases between the germline ends. CDR1 is LNHDA, CDR2 SQIVND, per germline (reference sequence). CDR3 nucleotide sequence: TGTGCCAGTAGTCGGGTTTTTTTTTACGAGCAGTACTTC. Residues: CASSRVFFYEQYF.

This sequence joins TRBV7-9 and TRBJ1-3; D is uncertain. Germline V CDR1 and CDR2: SEHNR, FQNEAQ (reference sequence). The CDR3 has 16 residues. V lost 5 bases and J 0 bases, leaving 14 bases between the germline ends. The CDR3 sequence is CASSPSDGSSGNTIYF. The CDR3 coding sequence is TGTGCCAGCAGCCCCTCGGACGGGAGCTCTGGAAACACCATATATTTT. The full variable domain, with the rest looked up from reference TRBV7-9 and TRBJ1-3, is DTGVSQNPRHKITKRGQNVTFRCDPISEHNRLYWYRQTLGQGPEFLTYFQNEAQLEKSRLLSDRFSAERPKGSFSTLEIQRTEQGDSAMYLCASSPSDGSSGNTIYFGEGSWLTVV.

The rearrangement links TRBV11-2 to TRBJ1-3; no reliable D call. Germline V gene data show CDR1 as SGHAT and CDR2 as FQNNGV. The V end lost 2 bases, the J end lost 0 bases, and 8 bases lay between the germline ends. The CDR3 runs 15 residues. The CDR3 is CASSLILGSGNTIYF. The CDR3 DNA reads as TGTGCCAGCAGCTTAATCCTAGGCTCTGGAAACACCATATATTTT.

This chain uses TRBV18 with TRBJ2-7; no clear D gene. Germline loops: CDR1 KGHSH, CDR2 LQKENI. V lost 3 bases and J 0 bases, leaving 9 bases between the germline ends. This CDR3 is built from 14 residues. CDR3 residues: CASSPVAVSYEQYF. In nucleotides, the CDR3 is TGTGCCAGCTCACCCGTAGCAGTCTCCTACGAGCAGTACTTC.

The chain is built from TRBV6-6 and TRBJ1-5; no reliable D call. CDR1 and CDR2 (germline): MNHNY, SVGAGI (reference sequence). The CDR3 loop spans 15 amino acids. V was trimmed by 0 bases and J by 4 bases, leaving 10 bases between them. The CDR3 region is CASSYSIRENQPQHF. Written as DNA, the CDR3 is TGTGCCAGCAGTTACTCGATCCGGGAAAATCAGCCCCAGCATTTT.

The V call is TRBV7-6, the J call TRBJ2-3; 8 nucleotides line up with TRBD2. CDR3 length: 19 residues. CDR1 is SGHVS and CDR2 is FNYEAQ in the germline V gene. The J segment lost 3 bases and the V segment lost 3 bases, leaving 17 bases of the junction unmatched. CDR3 loop: CASSLVPGLVLRITDTQYF. The CDR3 nucleotides are TGTGCCAGCAGCTTGGTTCCGGGACTAGTTCTGAGAATAACAGATACGCAGTATTTT. The whole variable domain, filled in from reference TRBV7-6 and TRBJ2-3, reads GAGVSQSPRYKVTKRGQDVALRCDPISGHVSLYWYRQALGQGPEFLTYFNYEAQQDKSGLPNDRFSAERPEGSISTLTIQRTEQRDSAMYRCASSLVPGLVLRITDTQYFGPGTRLTVL.

V is TRBV6-6 and J is TRBJ2-1, with 7 bases that match TRBD2. V lost 5 bases, J lost 6 bases, and 16 bases stayed unmatched. Germline lookup yields CDR1 MNHNY and CDR2 SVGAGI (reference sequence). This CDR3 contains 17 residues. For the CDR3, the DNA is TGTGCCAGCAGTCCCCTCTTCCCCGGGACTACAGGCAATGAGCAGTTCTTC. Its protein product is CASSPLFPGTTGNEQFF.

The chain is built from TRBV29-1 and TRBJ2-1; possible D gene TRBD1, 6 bases. Trimming removed 4 bases from V and 2 bases from J, with 6 bases in between. Germline values: CDR1 SQVTM, CDR2 ANQGSEA. The CDR3 extends over 12 amino acids. The CDR3 loop reads CSVGQAYNEQFF. Here the CDR3 DNA reads TGCAGCGTTGGACAGGCCTACAATGAGCAGTTCTTC.

The chain combines TRBV6-5 with TRBJ1-4, with D tentatively TRBD1 (5 bases). CDR3 length equals 15 residues. CDR1 is MNHEY, CDR2 SVGAGI, per germline. V was trimmed by 2 bases and J by 4 bases, leaving 11 bases between them. The CDR3 protein is CASSYKGLSNEKLFF. The CDR3 DNA sequence: TGTGCCAGCAGTTACAAGGGACTGAGTAATGAAAAACTGTTTTTT.

This clone was detected a few times. V and J are TRBV10-3 and TRBJ2-1; maybe TRBD2 (6 bases). Trimming took 4 bases from V and 3 from J, leaving 16 bases between them. The CDR3 sequence is 16 residues long. The germline V gene has CDR1 ENHRY and CDR2 SYGVKD. CDR3 sequence (DNA): TGTGCCATCAGTGGCCTGGGGGGAAAGGACTACAATGAGCAGTTCTTC. Translated, it gives CAISGLGGKDYNEQFF.

The rearrangement uses TRBV2 and TRBJ2-2; 12 bases fit TRBD2. Germline assignment: CDR1 SNHLY and CDR2 FYNNEI. The CDR3 loop spans 16 amino acids. V lost 6 bases and J lost 7; bases outside the gene matches: 9. The CDR3 protein is CASSKLAGGPGGELFF. The CDR3 DNA sequence: TGTGCCAGCAGCAAGCTAGCGGGAGGGCCCGGCGGGGAGCTGTTTTTT.

CDR3 in DNA: TGCGCCAGCAGCTTGGGACTCGACACCGGGGAGCTGTTTTTT. Translation gives CASSLGLDTGELFF. V is TRBV5-1 and J is TRBJ2-2; D is unresolved. V lost 0 bases to trimming and J lost 3 bases, with 6 bases between them. The CDR3 length is 14 residues. The germline CDR1 and CDR2 sequences are SGHRS and YFSETQ. Full variable domain (missing parts from reference TRBV5-1 and TRBJ2-2): KAGVTQTPRYLIKTRGQQVTLSCSPISGHRSVSWYQQTPGQGLQFLFEYFSETQRNKGNFPGRFSGRQFSNSRSEMNVSTLELGDSALYLCASSLGLDTGELFFGEGSRLTVL.

The chain employs TRBV28 and TRBJ2-1; 7 bases fit TRBD2. The CDR3 has 12 amino acids. V was pared by 4 bases and J by 13 bases, with 7 bases of the junction left unmatched. CDR1 and CDR2 from the germline V gene are MDHEN and SYDVKM. CDR3 sequence (DNA): TGTGCCAGCAGTTCGGGACTACCAGAACAGTTCTTC. Its protein product is CASSSGLPEQFF.

The chain combines TRBV19 with TRBJ2-5, with a possible D match to TRBD1 (6 bases). Trimming removed 7 bases from V and 5 bases from J, with 20 bases in between. This CDR3 is 15 amino acids long. Germline lookup yields CDR1 LNHDA and CDR2 SQIVND (reference sequence). The chain's CDR3 is CASTPTGSYKETQYF. CDR3 DNA sequence: TGTGCCAGTACTCCAACAGGGAGCTATAAGGAGACCCAGTACTTC.

The J gene is TRBJ1-5, the V gene TRBV24-1; D remains unclear. The CDR3 has 13 residues. CDR1 is KGHDR and CDR2 is SFDVKD in the germline V gene. The ends were cut back, 7 bases at V and 3 bases at J, with 9 bases in the middle. The CDR3 is CATRAGANQPQHF. CDR3 bases: TGTGCCACCAGGGCCGGAGCCAATCAGCCCCAGCATTTT.

The rearrangement links TRBV28 to TRBJ1-2, with D unresolved. CDR1 is MDHEN, CDR2 SYDVKM, per germline. CDR3 length: 16 amino acids. Trimming took 3 bases from V and 4 from J, leaving 18 bases between them. DNA of the CDR3: TGTGCCAGCAGTTTGAGGCTCGGGGATCGGAGCTATGGCTACACCTTC. Protein: CASSLRLGDRSYGYTF.

Here the CDR3 DNA reads TGTGCCAGCAGCGAGGGAGGACTCACGTTCGGGCACAATGAGCAGTTCTTC. Its translation: CASSEGGLTFGHNEQFF. V and J are TRBV7-9 and TRBJ2-1, with D maybe TRBD2 (6 bases). CDR3 length: 17 amino acids. Per germline, CDR1 SEHNR and CDR2 FQNEAQ (reference sequence). V lost 5 bases and J lost 5, with 22 bases in between.

This chain connects TRBV11-2 to TRBJ2-1, with a weak D call TRBD1 (5 bases). The CDR3 totals 14 residues. Trimming stripped 0 bases from V and 6 bases from J, with 9 bases between. Germline V lookup: CDR1 SGHAT, CDR2 FQNNGV. The CDR3 region is CASSLDRVGNEQFF. The CDR3 DNA reads as TGTGCCAGCAGCTTAGACAGGGTCGGCAATGAGCAGTTCTTC.

The genes are TRBV19 and TRBJ1-1; D call uncertain. V was cut by 4 bases and J by 1 base, with 7 bases left in between. This CDR3 region has 13 residues. The germline CDR1 and CDR2 sequences are LNHDA and SQIVND (reference sequence). CDR3 DNA: TGTGCCAGTAGTACCGTCAGGAACACTGAAGCTTTCTTT. Translated, it gives CASSTVRNTEAFF. The full variable domain, completed using reference TRBV19 and TRBJ1-1, is DGGITQSPKYLFRKEGQNVTLSCEQNLNHDAMYWYRQDPGQGLRLIYYSQIVNDFQKGDIAEGYSVSREKKESFPLTVTSAQKNPTAFYLCASSTVRNTEAFFGQGTRLTVV.

This rearrangement joins TRBV5-4 to TRBJ1-2; D is unresolved. Germline assignment: CDR1 SGHNT and CDR2 YYREEE (reference sequence). The CDR3 is made up of 14 amino acids. V shed 3 bases and J shed 4 bases, with 13 bases lying between them. The CDR3 region is CASSWWGRGYGYTF. CDR3 DNA sequence: TGTGCCAGCAGCTGGTGGGGTCGGGGCTATGGCTACACCTTC.